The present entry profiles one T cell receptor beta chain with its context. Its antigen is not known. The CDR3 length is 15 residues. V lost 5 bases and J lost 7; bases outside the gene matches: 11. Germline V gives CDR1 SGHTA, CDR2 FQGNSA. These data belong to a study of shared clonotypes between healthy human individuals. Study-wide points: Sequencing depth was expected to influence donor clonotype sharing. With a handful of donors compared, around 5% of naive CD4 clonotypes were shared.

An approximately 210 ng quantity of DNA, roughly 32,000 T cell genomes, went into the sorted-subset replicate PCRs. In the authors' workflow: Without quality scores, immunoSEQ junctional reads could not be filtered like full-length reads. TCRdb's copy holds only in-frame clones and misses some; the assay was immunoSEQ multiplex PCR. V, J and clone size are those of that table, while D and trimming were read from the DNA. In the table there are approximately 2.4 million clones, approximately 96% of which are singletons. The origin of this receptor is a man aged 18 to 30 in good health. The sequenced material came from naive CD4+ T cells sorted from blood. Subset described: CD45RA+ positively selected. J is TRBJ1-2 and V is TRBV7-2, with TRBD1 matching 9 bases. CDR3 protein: CASSPRLGQGSGYTF. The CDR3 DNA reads TGTGCCAGCAGCCCCCGACTGGGACAGGGATCTGGCTACACCTTC.